Shown below are 26 T cell receptor beta chains from a single sample sequenced in a study of T-cell reconstitution after alpha-beta-depleted transplantation in children. The authors prepared the TCRbeta library with unique molecular identifiers. Using its own MiXCR run on the PCR reads, TCRdb lists one record per CDR3 protein. The sample contains almost 600,000 distinct CDR3 sequences, over 25% of which appear only once. This specimen consisted of PBMCs, obtained before TCRalphabeta/CD19-depleted stem cell transplant. The receptors stem from a boy in the first two years of life with Wiskott-Aldrich syndrome, due to receive a stem cell transplant.

The chain couples TRBV7-9 to TRBJ2-1; 12 nucleotides line up with TRBD2. CDR1 is SEHNR, CDR2 FQNEAQ, per germline (reference sequence). The CDR3 has 16 residues. V lost 1 base, J lost 6 bases, and 4 bases stayed unmatched. The CDR3 sequence is CASSLVLAGGRNEQFF. The CDR3, as DNA: TGTGCCAGCAGCTTAGTACTAGCGGGAGGCCGCAATGAGCAGTTCTTC.

The rearrangement uses TRBV15 and TRBJ2-7; perhaps TRBD2 as D (5 bases). The CDR3 consists of 13 residues. CDR1 LNHNV and CDR2 YYDKDF come from the germline V gene (reference sequence). Trimming took off 3 bases at V and 5 bases at J, with 11 bases between the two ends. The CDR3: CATSRKGRDEQYF. In DNA form, the CDR3 reads TGTGCCACCAGCAGGAAAGGGAGAGACGAGCAGTACTTC.

This chain links TRBV29-1 with TRBJ2-1; 11 bases are a match to TRBD2. The length of the CDR3 is 14 residues. The ends lost 4 bases at V and 7 bases at J; junction bases unmatched: 6. Germline values: CDR1 SQVTM, CDR2 ANQGSEA. The CDR3 DNA is TGCAGCGTTGTACTAGCGGGAGTAGGGAATGAGCAGTTCTTC. This encodes CSVVLAGVGNEQFF.

The V call is TRBV24-1, the J call TRBJ2-1; D gene ambiguous. With 3 bases removed from V and 8 bases from J, the gap between germline ends came to 10 bases. The CDR3 contains 13 residues. Germline-derived CDR1 and CDR2 are KGHDR and SFDVKD. Here the CDR3 reads CATSDQGRDEQFF. CDR3 nucleotide sequence: TGTGCCACCAGTGATCAAGGTCGAGATGAGCAGTTCTTC.

Regarding this clonotype: Germline and junction disagree at one end, which may indicate a read error. CDR3 residues: CSAGPTGPLAKNSQYF. The CDR3 region has the DNA TGCAGTGCAGGTCCGACAGGTCCCCTAGCCAAAAACAGTCAGTACTTC. This rearrangement joins TRBV20-1 to TRBJ2-4, with D perhaps matching TRBD1 (6 bases). This CDR3 region has 16 residues. Germline V gene lookup returns CDR1 DFQATT and CDR2 SNEGSKA (reference sequence).

V usage is TRBV7-8 and J usage is TRBJ2-1; 8 bases match TRBD2. V was pared by 4 bases and J by 7 bases, with 6 bases of the junction left unmatched. The CDR3 runs 14 residues. Germline CDR1 is SGHVS and CDR2 is FQNEAQ. This chain's CDR3 is CASSWVSGINEQFF. The CDR3 DNA follows: TGTGCCAGCAGCTGGGTTAGCGGGATTAATGAGCAGTTCTTC.

The chain employs TRBV6-2 or TRBV6-3 and TRBJ1-5; a possible D gene is TRBD1 (5 bases). Germline loops: CDR1 MNHEY, CDR2 SVGEGT. The V gene lost 2 bases and the J gene lost 11 bases, with 16 bases spanning the gap. CDR3 length equals 14 residues. CDR3 sequence: CASSYPSGGMAQHF. CDR3 DNA sequence: TGTGCCAGCAGTTACCCCAGCGGGGGGATGGCCCAGCATTTT.

This clonotype was observed a handful of times. The chain combines TRBV10-2 with TRBJ2-2; no clear D. Per the germline V gene, CDR1 is WSHSY and CDR2 is SAAADI. The V end lost 6 bases, the J end lost 0 bases, and 17 bases lay between the germline ends. There are 17 residues in the CDR3. CDR3 coding DNA: TGCGCCAGCAGGGGGATAGGGATCTCCCCGAACACCGGGGAGCTGTTTTTT. Encoded protein: CASRGIGISPNTGELFF.

Only a few counts were recorded for this clonotype. At one boundary the junction diverges from the germline segment, which might be a read error. The J gene is TRBJ2-7, the V gene TRBV7-2, with D tentatively TRBD1 or TRBD2 (5 bases each). Germline V gene sequence: CDR1 SGHTA, CDR2 FQGNSA. This CDR3 comprises 16 residues. CDR3 amino acids: CSSSLVSGTSSYEQYF. DNA for the CDR3: TGTTCCAGCAGCTTAGTGTCAGGGACCTCCTCCTACGAGCAGTACTTC. The full variable domain, its missing parts supplied by reference TRBV7-2 and TRBJ2-7, is GAGVSQSPSNKVTEKGKDVELRCDPISGHTALYWYRQSLGQGLEFLIYFQGNSAPDKSGLPSDRFSAERTGGSVSTLTIQRTQQEDSAVYLCSSSLVSGTSSYEQYFGPGTRLTVT.

The chain joins TRBV27 to TRBJ2-3, with 7 bases matching TRBD1. CDR3 length: 15 residues. The J segment lost 5 bases and the V segment lost 3 bases, leaving 8 bases of the junction unmatched. In germline, CDR1 is MNHEY, CDR2 SMNVEV (reference sequence). CDR3 in amino acids: CASSFLGGSLDTQYF. Written as DNA, the CDR3 is TGTGCCAGCAGTTTTTTAGGGGGCTCATTAGATACGCAGTATTTT.

This clonotype has a count of ten or more. CDR3 in DNA: TGCGCCAGCAGCTTTAGCGGGACGGATACGCAGTATTTT. It yields the protein CASSFSGTDTQYF. V usage is TRBV5-1 and J usage is TRBJ2-3; 8 nucleotides line up with TRBD2. This CDR3 has 13 residues. The V gene end was trimmed by 2 bases and the J gene end by 6 bases; junction bases not matched to a gene: 2. Germline CDR1 and CDR2: SGHRS and YFSETQ.

V gene TRBV18 combines with J gene TRBJ2-7; D is undetermined. CDR3 length: 15 residues. Germline lookup yields CDR1 KGHSH and CDR2 LQKENI. Trimming left V 5 bases short and J 2 bases short, with 16 bases between. The CDR3 sequence: CASSLISTRTYEQYF. CDR3 DNA: TGTGCCAGCTCATTGATATCGACACGTACCTACGAGCAGTACTTC.

This clonotype was counted between two and nine times. This rearrangement joins TRBV29-1 to TRBJ2-1; TRBD2 aligns across 13 bases. This CDR3 contains 15 residues. Germline loops: CDR1 SQVTM, CDR2 ANQGSEA. Trimming cost V 3 bases and J 8 bases; bases outside gene matches: 7. CDR3 loop: CSVDGTSGIVYEQFF. CDR3 coding DNA: TGCAGCGTTGATGGGACTAGCGGGATTGTGTATGAGCAGTTCTTC.

In its sample, this clonotype was seen a few times. The chain joins TRBV7-8 to TRBJ2-1; D assignment may be TRBD1 or TRBD2 (5 bases each). The CDR3 totals 14 residues. The germline V and J ends were trimmed by 1 base and 4 bases, with 8 bases remaining between them. The germline CDR1 and CDR2 sequences are SGHVS and FQNEAQ. The CDR3 DNA reads TGTGCCAGCAGCTTAGGGGACGGTTACAATGAGCAGTTCTTC. Its protein product is CASSLGDGYNEQFF.

The chain recombines TRBV5-1 with TRBJ1-5; D remains unclear. The CDR3 spans 14 residues. Germline-derived CDR1 and CDR2 are SGHRS and YFSETQ. The V and J ends lost 4 bases and 4 bases respectively, with 12 bases between them. CDR3 sequence reads: CASSPTFGNQPQHF. CDR3 in DNA: TGCGCCAGCAGCCCAACATTTGGGAATCAGCCCCAGCATTTT.

The rearrangement uses TRBV12-3 or TRBV12-4 and TRBJ1-5; TRBD1 aligns across 10 bases. The CDR3 is made up of 15 amino acids. The V and J ends lost 7 bases and 6 bases, in that order; junction bases with no gene match: 9. The CDR3 loop reads CASTFGQGDRQPQHF. In DNA, the CDR3 is TGTGCCAGCACCTTCGGACAGGGGGACCGTCAGCCCCAGCATTTT.

V gene TRBV7-6 combines with J gene TRBJ2-5, with D possibly being TRBD1 (6 bases). CDR3 length equals 15 residues. Germline V gene sequence: CDR1 SGHVS, CDR2 FNYEAQ. Trimming stripped 0 bases from V and 4 bases from J, with 12 bases between. The CDR3 region is CASSLAQLGAETQYF. CDR3 coding DNA: TGTGCCAGCAGCTTAGCTCAACTGGGGGCAGAGACCCAGTACTTC.

This rearrangement joins TRBV24-1 to TRBJ2-1; D is possibly TRBD2 (6 bases). Trimming removed 4 bases from V and 6 bases from J, with 18 bases in between. This CDR3 has 16 amino acids. The germline CDR1 and CDR2 sequences are KGHDR and SFDVKD. This CDR3 is CATSDLSTSDINEQFF. The CDR3 coding sequence is TGTGCCACCAGTGACCTATCGACTAGTGACATCAATGAGCAGTTCTTC.

This clonotype was recorded a few times. The chain employs TRBV12-3 or TRBV12-4 and TRBJ2-5; 11 bases are a match to TRBD2. This CDR3 has 17 amino acids. Trimming cost V 3 bases and J 3 bases; bases outside gene matches: 9. CDR3: CASSFLLAGAVEETQYF. The CDR3, as DNA: TGTGCCAGCAGTTTCCTACTAGCGGGAGCAGTAGAAGAGACCCAGTACTTC.

V gene TRBV2 combines with J gene TRBJ2-7, with D possibly matching TRBD2 (5 bases). V dropped 4 bases and J dropped 2 bases, with 12 bases sitting between them. This CDR3 has 14 amino acids. The germline CDR1 and CDR2 sequences are SNHLY and FYNNEI. CDR3 region: CASSVLGSAYEQYF. Written as DNA, the CDR3 is TGTGCCAGCAGTGTACTAGGTTCGGCCTACGAGCAGTACTTC.

This clonotype has just a few counts. CDR3 in DNA: TGTGCCAGCAGCTTAATTAGCGGGGTGAGCACAGATACGCAGTATTTT. Protein product: CASSLISGVSTDTQYF. This chain connects TRBV7-6 to TRBJ2-3, with 8 positions matching TRBD2. After removal of 2 bases from V and 0 bases from J, the junction contained 4 bases not matched to a gene. Germline assignment: CDR1 SGHVS and CDR2 FNYEAQ. The CDR3 extends over 16 amino acids.

This chain links TRBV5-1 with TRBJ2-1; 7 bases agree with TRBD2. With the DNA end fitting TRBJ2-7 better, the J assignment may be wrong. The CDR3 is 14 amino acids. CDR1 is SGHRS and CDR2 is YFSETQ in the germline V gene. The CDR3 DNA reads TGCGCCAGCAGCTTGGGTGGGAGGGTGAATGAGCAGTACTTC. Its protein product is CASSLGGRVNEQYF.

This clonotype has a handful of counts. The rearrangement links TRBV24-1 to TRBJ2-5; D gene unclear. The CDR3 runs 14 residues. Germline V gene lookup returns CDR1 KGHDR and CDR2 SFDVKD. The V end was cut by 3 bases, the J end by 5 bases, with 12 bases between. CDR3 region: CATSDPRSRETQYF. DNA for the CDR3: TGTGCCACCAGTGATCCTCGGAGTCGGGAGACCCAGTACTTC.

V and J are TRBV15 and TRBJ1-5, with D possibly being TRBD1 (5 bases). Deletions cut 3 bases from V and 7 bases from J, with 13 bases between. Germline values: CDR1 LNHNV, CDR2 YYDKDF (reference sequence). CDR3 length: 14 amino acids. The CDR3 loop is CATSRGDRGQPQHF. As DNA, the CDR3 is TGTGCCACCAGCAGGGGGGATAGGGGCCAGCCCCAGCATTTT.

This clonotype was picked up a small number of times. V gene TRBV29-1 combines with J gene TRBJ2-1; D may match TRBD1 or TRBD2 (5 bases each). CDR1 is SQVTM and CDR2 is ANQGSEA in the germline V gene. This CDR3 has 18 amino acids. V was clipped by 2 bases and J by 5 bases, with 25 bases between them. The CDR3 bases are TGCAGCGTTGAAAAGGGGTACGGTCGGAGCGGCCGAAACAATGAGCAGTTCTTC. It codes for CSVEKGYGRSGRNNEQFF.

This clonotype showed up just a few times. The genes are TRBV12-3 or TRBV12-4 and TRBJ1-4; D remains unclear. V was cut by 8 bases and J by 7 bases, with 20 bases left in between. The length of the CDR3 is 15 residues. The CDR3 loop reads CASSDTALPGEKLFF. The CDR3 DNA reads as TGTGCCAGCTCCGACACGGCCTTACCCGGTGAAAAACTGTTTTTT.